This entry lists 14 T cell receptor beta chains sequenced from one sample in a study of technical replicates of blood from a few donors. Some clones are missing from TCRdb's copy, which holds only in-frame ones; the method was immunoSEQ multiplex PCR. The table lists about 73,000 clones, approximately 93% of them singletons. Sequences were obtained from T cells isolated from PBMCs. Receptor source: a human donor in good health.

The rearrangement joins TRBV6-6 to TRBJ2-5, with D unresolved. This CDR3 has 11 residues. V shed 11 bases and J shed 1 base, with 8 bases lying between them. CDR1 and CDR2 from the germline V gene are MNHNY and SVGAGI (reference sequence). The CDR3: CAPGVQETQYF. The CDR3 coding sequence is TGTGCCCCTGGAGTCCAAGAGACCCAGTACTTC.

This chain connects TRBV5-1 to TRBJ1-6; 10 bases align to TRBD1. The CDR3 runs 17 residues. The germline V gene encodes CDR1 SGHRS and CDR2 YFSETQ. Unmatched junction bases numbered 12, after V lost 2 bases and J lost 10 bases. The CDR3 DNA reads as TGCGCCAGCAGCTTATACGCCGGGACAGGGGAAGGCTCACCCCTCCACTTT. It encodes CASSLYAGTGEGSPLHF.

This clone showed up just once. V gene TRBV6-1 combines with J gene TRBJ1-5, with TRBD1 matching over 7 bases. V lost 4 bases and J lost 6; bases outside the gene matches: 9. The CDR3 consists of 15 residues. Germline CDR1 and CDR2: MNHNS and SASEGT. CDR3: CASSAQGRGSQPQHF. In DNA form, the CDR3 reads TGTGCCAGCAGTGCCCAGGGCAGGGGGAGTCAGCCCCAGCATTTT.

This clone has only one observation. The chain joins TRBV10-1 to TRBJ2-2, with no clear D. Germline V gene lookup returns CDR1 WNHNN and CDR2 SYGVQD (reference sequence). Trimming removed 5 bases at V and 4 bases at J, with 14 bases between. The CDR3 spans 15 residues. The CDR3 protein is CASSSSGSFTGELFF. CDR3 DNA sequence: TGCGCCAGCAGTTCTTCCGGGTCCTTCACCGGGGAGCTGTTTTTT.

This rearrangement joins TRBV7-9 to TRBJ1-1, with D unclear. Germline CDR1 and CDR2: SEHNR and FQNEAQ (reference sequence). V lost 3 bases to trimming and J lost 11 bases, with 10 bases between them. This CDR3 is 11 amino acids long. Here the CDR3 reads CASSFSGSAFF. CDR3 in DNA: TGTGCCAGCAGCTTCTCAGGCAGTGCTTTCTTT.

The chain couples TRBV6-5 to TRBJ1-3; D gene unclear. This CDR3 is 15 amino acids long. Trimming took off 1 base at V and 3 bases at J, with 10 bases between the two ends. Germline V CDR1 and CDR2: MNHEY, SVGAGI. The CDR3: CASSYFAGFGNTIYF. The CDR3, as DNA: TGTGCCAGCAGTTACTTCGCCGGGTTTGGAAACACCATATATTTT.

The chain has TRBV7-3 and TRBJ2-3; a possible D gene is TRBD1 (6 bases). Trimming took off 4 bases at V and 7 bases at J, with 15 bases between the two ends. Per germline, CDR1 SGHTA and CDR2 FQGTGA. CDR3 size: 14 residues. The CDR3 DNA reads as TGTGCCAGCAGCTGGGGACACCTCAAGAATACGCAGTATTTT. Amino acids: CASSWGHLKNTQYF.

This chain joins TRBV11-2 and TRBJ2-7; weak D call: TRBD2 (5 bases). The CDR3 sequence is 12 residues long. CDR1 and CDR2 from the germline V gene are SGHAT and FQNNGV. V lost 1 base, J lost 5 bases, and 6 bases lay in between. The CDR3 protein is CASSLGGHEQYF. CDR3 nucleotides: TGTGCCAGCAGCTTAGGAGGGCACGAGCAGTACTTC.

The V gene is TRBV19, the J gene TRBJ1-2; 8 bases are a match to TRBD1. Germline V lookup: CDR1 LNHDA, CDR2 SQIVND (reference sequence). The CDR3 runs 13 residues. The V and J ends lost 8 bases and 7 bases, in that order; junction bases with no gene match: 9. CDR3 bases: TGTGCCAGTCAGGGACAGGCCACGTTTGGCTACACCTTC. Protein: CASQGQATFGYTF.

This rearrangement joins TRBV4-1 to TRBJ2-7, with D uncertain. Germline CDR1 and CDR2: MGHRA and YSYEKL. V was pared by 1 base and J by 1 base, with 14 bases between. This CDR3 has 16 amino acids. The CDR3 here is CASSQVISLGSYEQYF. The CDR3 DNA follows: TGCGCCAGCAGCCAAGTAATCAGTCTCGGGTCCTACGAGCAGTACTTC.

The chain is built from TRBV7-9 and TRBJ1-2, with 8 bases identical to TRBD1. CDR3 length: 13 amino acids. The V segment lost 6 bases and the J segment 8 bases; nucleotides outside the gene matches: 8. Germline V gene sequence: CDR1 SEHNR, CDR2 FQNEAQ (reference sequence). The CDR3 here is CASSLDRVDGYTF. CDR3 nucleotides: TGTGCCAGCAGTTTGGACAGGGTGGACGGCTACACCTTC.

The chain couples TRBV25-1 to TRBJ2-5; 7 bases match TRBD1. The length of the CDR3 is 15 residues. Per the germline V gene, CDR1 is MGHDK and CDR2 is SYGVNS. V shed 10 bases and J 5 bases; nucleotides not matched to a gene: 16. The CDR3 nucleotides are TGTGCCACATCACTCGGGACAGACTATAGGGAGACCCAGTACTTC. This gives the protein CATSLGTDYRETQYF. The complete variable domain, with remaining parts taken from reference TRBV25-1 and TRBJ2-5, reads EADIYQTPRYLVIGTGKKITLECSQTMGHDKMYWYQQDPGMELHLIHYSYGVNSTEKGDLSSESTVSRIRTEHFPLTLESARPSHTSQYLCATSLGTDYRETQYFGPGTRLLVL.

The chain employs TRBV18 and TRBJ1-5, with D tentatively TRBD1 (6 bases). This CDR3 has 15 residues. Germline V gene sequence: CDR1 KGHSH, CDR2 LQKENI. V lost 6 bases to trimming and J lost 1 base, with 13 bases between them. The DNA of the CDR3 is TGTGCCAGCTCGCTAACAGGGAACAGCAATCAGCCCCAGCATTTT. It specifies CASSLTGNSNQPQHF.

The chain is built from TRBV11-3 and TRBJ2-7, with 7 bases that match TRBD2. Germline V CDR1 and CDR2: SGHNT, YENEEA. The CDR3 has 17 residues. With 0 bases clipped from V and 4 bases from J, the junction kept 12 bases outside the gene matches. The CDR3 DNA follows: TGTGCCAGCAGCTTAGAGGGGAGGGCTCACGAGGCGTACGAGCAGTACTTC. This codes for CASSLEGRAHEAYEQYF. Filled out from reference TRBV11-3 and TRBJ2-7, the complete variable domain reads EAGVVQSPRYKIIEKKQPVAFWCNPISGHNTLYWYLQNLGQGPELLIRYENEEAVDDSQLPKDRFSAERLKGVDSTLKIQPAELGDSAVYLCASSLEGRAHEAYEQYFGPGTRLTVT.